The rows below give T cell receptor beta chains drawn from one sample of a study of cytomegalovirus exposure and HLA in healthy donors. The method was immunoSEQ multiplex PCR; TCRdb's version includes in-frame clones alone and lacks a portion of them. The table records about 120,000 clones, 82% of them present only once. Input material: PBMCs. The source of these receptors is a woman aged 18-29 years in good health and CMV-seronegative. The conserved cysteine and the conserved F or W are not part of the CDR3 here. Only some rows state a clone size, as once, few, many or a class for expanded clones.

clone size	V gene	CDR3 protein
.	TRBV7-9	ASSLEGMGTEAF
.	TRBV19	ASSWGLAAGETQY
once	TRBV27	ASSPIAGGDNEQF
.	TRBV30	AWSGDRGPEAF
.	TRBV2	ASSEWLENTEAF
.	TRBV5-6	ASSLNRGRNEKLF
.	TRBV5-1	ASSPGSNQPQH
.	TRBV30	AWSVQGAQPQH
once	TRBV7-3	ASSPRGLNTGELF
.	TRBV2	ASDRANTEAF
.	TRBV30	AWRTSQYGYT
.	TRBV18	ASSPLQGADYGYT
.	TRBV18	ASSPRQDSNQPQH
.	TRBV4-3	ASSLRQGVSYEQY
few	TRBV5-1	ASSDGTGNGYT
once	TRBV27	ASSSPTGGLGTDTQY
.	TRBV25-1	ASGVAGVMNEQF
.	TRBV11-3	ASSLGGREETQY
.	TRBV27	ASSLLGGTEAF
.	TRBV4-1	ASSLRGAYEQY
.	TRBV7-9	ASSSLWQQGRGLSYEQY
.	TRBV18	ASSPPQTTNEKLF
.	TRBV19	ASRTHSGGLNTEAF
few	TRBV4-3	ASSQDPGQGPWNTEAF
few	TRBV4-1	ASSVRTGVKETQY
.	TRBV18	ASSPGQGGQPQH
.	TRBV14	ASSPGRGEQY
.	TRBV5-1	ASSPVTGGSYNEQF
.	TRBV19	ASSTAGGHYEQY
.	TRBV19	ASNPRAGPAYEQY
.	TRBV9	ASSVGPTPDYEQY
.	TRBV14	ASKAGGLNEQF
once	TRBV12-5	ASGGAEGQDNQPQH
once	TRBV15	ATSREPPGQYYGYT
.	TRBV7-2	ASSLAPTGSTDTQY
.	TRBV6-1	ASSEGAISNQPQH